Shown below are 25 T cell receptor beta chains from a single sample sequenced in a study of blood T cell repertoires in COVID-19 (dated by TCRdb to the early 2020s). Library generation was performed with the immunoSEQ multiplex PCR assay. Drawn from immuneACCESS, this table holds only the in-frame rearrangements with V and J called that TCRdb kept. Clones are partly lost; checked studies trace under half to an unresolved V gene and leave the rest unexplained. The sample includes 90,000 to 120,000 clones, with over 85% observed a single time. Around 6% of the sample is taken by the ten largest. The sample taken for sequencing was peripheral blood. The origin of the receptors is a man between 70 and 80 years old with acute or convalescent COVID-19.

This clone was counted a few times. The sample has other DNA sequences that encode this CDR3 too. The chain is built from TRBV10-1 and TRBJ1-1; 9 bases agree with TRBD1. The J segment lost 7 bases and the V segment lost 2 bases, leaving 5 bases of the junction unmatched. Germline values: CDR1 WNHNN, CDR2 SYGVQD (reference sequence). This CDR3 is built from 14 residues. The DNA for the CDR3 is TGCGCCAGCAGTGAGGGGACAGGGCCTTTTGAAGCTTTCTTT. It encodes CASSEGTGPFEAFF.

V and J are TRBV5-6 and TRBJ2-7; 11 nucleotides agree with TRBD1. Germline lookup yields CDR1 SGHDT and CDR2 YYEEEE. V was clipped by 4 bases and J by 4 bases; unmatched bases: 7. The CDR3 extends over 15 amino acids. This CDR3 is CASSRRDRGSYEQYF. DNA of the CDR3: TGTGCCAGCAGCCGCCGGGACAGGGGGAGTTACGAGCAGTACTTC.

The chain carries TRBV14 and TRBJ1-3; D gene ambiguous. V lost 1 base, J lost 0 bases, and 4 bases lay in between. This CDR3 spans 14 amino acids. Germline V CDR1 and CDR2: SGHDN, FVKESK. Here the CDR3 reads CASSQVLSGNTIYF. The CDR3 DNA sequence: TGTGCCAGCAGCCAAGTCCTCTCTGGAAACACCATATATTTT.

The CDR3, as DNA: TGTGCCAGCAGTTTAGAACAGGGGGCGGCTTTCTTT. As protein: CASSLEQGAAFF. This chain uses TRBV28 with TRBJ1-1; 9 bases align to TRBD1. This CDR3 region has 12 residues. The trim removed 2 bases at V and 11 bases at J, leaving 3 bases unmatched. Germline CDR1 MDHEN, CDR2 SYDVKM.

The chain carries TRBV19 and TRBJ1-5; D is unclear. The CDR3 is 14 residues long. Trimming removed 5 bases at V and 7 bases at J, with 15 bases between. CDR1 and CDR2 from the germline V gene are LNHDA and SQIVND (reference sequence). This CDR3 is CASSAWVEGQPQHF. The DNA of the CDR3 is TGTGCCAGTAGTGCCTGGGTGGAGGGACAGCCCCAGCATTTT.

V is TRBV2 and J is TRBJ1-4; 7 bases are a match to TRBD1. Germline V gene data show CDR1 as SNHLY and CDR2 as FYNNEI. This CDR3 comprises 13 residues. The trim removed 8 bases at V and 4 bases at J, leaving 4 bases unmatched. For the CDR3, the DNA is TGTGCCAGCTCAGGACAGGTTAATGAAAAACTGTTTTTT. Translated, it gives CASSGQVNEKLFF.

The chain has TRBV7-2 and TRBJ2-1; 14 bases are shared with TRBD2. The CDR3 contains 16 residues. J gave up 8 bases and V 5 bases, and 8 bases lay outside the gene matches. Germline lookup yields CDR1 SGHTA and CDR2 FQGNSA. The CDR3 sequence is CASSPPGLAGGHEQFF. The CDR3 bases are TGTGCCAGCAGCCCCCCAGGACTAGCGGGAGGACATGAGCAGTTCTTC. The variable domain in full, completed from reference TRBV7-2 and TRBJ2-1, reads GAGVSQSPSNKVTEKGKDVELRCDPISGHTALYWYRQSLGQGLEFLIYFQGNSAPDKSGLPSDRFSAERTGGSVSTLTIQRTQQEDSAVYLCASSPPGLAGGHEQFFGPGTRLTVL.

Points on this clone: The same CDR3 is also encoded by other DNA sequences in this sample. The chain couples TRBV12-3 or TRBV12-4 to TRBJ2-7, with a weak D call TRBD2 (5 bases). The CDR3 is 13 amino acids. V lost 7 bases to trimming and J lost 4 bases, with 14 bases between them. For the CDR3, the DNA is TGTGCCAGCACCCCCGGCGGGTTGTACGAGCAGTACTTC. Protein sequence: CASTPGGLYEQYF.

This clone was recorded once. The chain has TRBV28 and TRBJ2-1; 13 bases match TRBD2. Germline assignment: CDR1 MDHEN and CDR2 SYDVKM. After removal of 10 bases from V and 9 bases from J, the junction contained 9 bases not matched to a gene. The CDR3 loop spans 14 amino acids. As DNA, the CDR3 is TGTGCCACCTTCAGGACTAGCGGGAGTCGTGAGCAGTTCTTC. Translation: CATFRTSGSREQFF.

This rearrangement joins TRBV4-1 to TRBJ2-1; 9 bases agree with TRBD1. V gave up 1 base and J gave up 4 bases; unmatched junction bases: 2. This CDR3 region has 15 residues. The germline gives CDR1 MGHRA, CDR2 YSYEKL. The CDR3 reads CASSQAGQGYNEQFF. The CDR3 coding sequence is TGCGCCAGCAGCCAAGCGGGACAGGGTTACAATGAGCAGTTCTTC.

The rearrangement joins TRBV15 to TRBJ2-2, with 10 bases that match TRBD1. V was pared by 4 bases and J by 5 bases, with 4 bases of the junction left unmatched. This CDR3 comprises 15 residues. Germline V gene sequence: CDR1 LNHNV, CDR2 YYDKDF (reference sequence). CDR3 amino acids: CATSNRQGATGELFF. In nucleotides, the CDR3 is TGTGCCACCAGCAATAGACAGGGGGCGACCGGGGAGCTGTTTTTT. Filled out from reference TRBV15 and TRBJ2-2, the complete variable domain reads DAMVIQNPRYQVTQFGKPVTLSCSQTLNHNVMYWYQQKSSQAPKLLFHYYDKDFNNEADTPDNFQSRRPNTSFCFLDIRSPGLGDTAMYLCATSNRQGATGELFFGEGSRLTVL.

This clone was observed once. The CDR3 sequence: CASSSAAGVGYTF. The CDR3 DNA reads as TGCGCCAGCAGCTCCGCGGCGGGGGTCGGCTACACCTTC. The chain joins TRBV5-1 to TRBJ1-2, with TRBD1 as a possible D gene (5 bases). V shed 3 bases and J shed 8 bases, with 14 bases lying between them. Germline-derived CDR1 and CDR2 are SGHRS and YFSETQ. This CDR3 has 13 residues.

The rearrangement links TRBV5-4 to TRBJ1-3, with 9 bases aligning to TRBD1. V lost 3 bases, J lost 4 bases, and 8 bases stayed unmatched. Germline loops: CDR1 SGHNT, CDR2 YYREEE (reference sequence). This CDR3 has 16 amino acids. DNA of the CDR3: TGTGCCAGCAGCTACTCCTGGGACAGGGTGGGAAACACCATATATTTT. Translation gives CASSYSWDRVGNTIYF.

This clone came up once. The V call is TRBV5-1, the J call TRBJ2-7, with TRBD1 matching over 8 bases. J gave up 7 bases and V 4 bases, and 13 bases lay outside the gene matches. Germline CDR1 is SGHRS and CDR2 is YFSETQ. The CDR3 length is 15 residues. The DNA of the CDR3 is TGCGCCAGCAGCCCCGGGACAGGCCCCACGGGGGAGCAGTACTTC. This codes for CASSPGTGPTGEQYF.

The chain links TRBV6-5 to TRBJ2-7, with D perhaps matching TRBD2 (7 bases). Per the germline V gene, CDR1 is MNHEY and CDR2 is SVGAGI. The ends were cut back, 6 bases at V and 3 bases at J, with 18 bases in the middle. This CDR3 contains 15 residues. For the CDR3, the DNA is TGTGCCAGCAGCCAGTGGAGGGGGGGCTACTACGAGCAGTACTTC. Translation: CASSQWRGGYYEQYF.

In its sample, this clone was seen many times. The CDR3 nucleotides read TGCAGTGCTAGTGCGAGCGGGAGGGCCGGAGTCCCAACAGATACGCAGTATTTT. This encodes CSASASGRAGVPTDTQYF. The V gene is TRBV20-1, the J gene TRBJ2-3; 10 bases are a match to TRBD2. This CDR3 region has 18 residues. Germline V gene sequence: CDR1 DFQATT, CDR2 SNEGSKA (reference sequence). V lost 3 bases, J lost 3 bases, and 15 bases stayed unmatched.

The gene calls are TRBV6-4 and TRBJ2-1; 15 bases match TRBD2. In germline, CDR1 is MRHNA, CDR2 SNTAGT. V was clipped by 7 bases and J by 7 bases; unmatched bases: 17. The CDR3 is 19 residues long. CDR3 in DNA: TGTGCCAGCATCAACTTCTACGGACTAGCGGGAGGGCGGTGGAATGAGCAGTTCTTC. This encodes CASINFYGLAGGRWNEQFF.

The chain joins TRBV2 to TRBJ2-1; D perhaps matches TRBD2 (6 bases). This CDR3 has 16 residues. Germline V lookup: CDR1 SNHLY, CDR2 FYNNEI. Trimming stripped 2 bases from V and 3 bases from J, with 14 bases between. This CDR3 reads CASSEWAGTDYNEQFF. The CDR3 DNA is TGTGCCAGCAGTGAATGGGCGGGGACTGACTACAATGAGCAGTTCTTC.

The chain is built from TRBV12-3 or TRBV12-4 and TRBJ2-5; D gene ambiguous. V was cut by 7 bases and J by 2 bases, with 11 bases left in between. The CDR3 contains 13 residues. In DNA form, the CDR3 reads TGTGCCAGCACCCCCACAGAGCAAGAGACCCAGTACTTC. Translation gives CASTPTEQETQYF.

The chain couples TRBV6-2 or TRBV6-3 to TRBJ1-5, with D possibly matching TRBD1 (5 bases). This CDR3 has 17 amino acids. Germline loops: CDR1 MNHEY, CDR2 SVGEGT. With 6 bases removed from V and 0 bases from J, the gap between germline ends came to 18 bases. The CDR3 DNA reads TGTGCCAGCAGCCCTCCAAGACAGTCAAATAGCAATCAGCCCCAGCATTTT. Its protein product is CASSPPRQSNSNQPQHF.

The chain's CDR3 is CASSLTGDNSPLHF. In nucleotides, the CDR3 is TGTGCCAGCAGTTTAACAGGGGATAATTCACCCCTCCACTTT. The V and J genes are TRBV27 and TRBJ1-6; 7 bases align to TRBD1. Trimming took 2 bases from V and 5 from J; bases not matched to a gene: 0. The CDR3 has 14 residues. Germline V gene lookup returns CDR1 MNHEY and CDR2 SMNVEV (reference sequence).

The CDR3 nucleotides read TGTGCCACCAGTGATCCAGCGGCCGCCTACGAGCAGTACTTC. It yields the protein CATSDPAAAYEQYF. V gene TRBV24-1 combines with J gene TRBJ2-7, with D possibly being TRBD2 (5 bases). The CDR3 has 14 residues. V lost 3 bases, J lost 2 bases, and 10 bases lay in between. In germline, CDR1 is KGHDR, CDR2 SFDVKD.

This clone was observed a single time. The V call is TRBV27, the J call TRBJ1-4; 8 bases are a match to TRBD1. This CDR3 has 15 residues. Trimming removed 2 bases from V and 8 bases from J; junction bases left unmatched: 7. Germline loops: CDR1 MNHEY, CDR2 SMNVEV (reference sequence). CDR3 sequence (DNA): TGTGCCAGCAGTTTAAGGGGGACAGGTGGAGAAAAACTGTTTTTT. It is translated as CASSLRGTGGEKLFF. Together with reference TRBV27 and TRBJ1-4, the CDR3 gives the full variable domain: EAQVTQNPRYLITVTGKKLTVTCSQNMNHEYMSWYRQDPGLGLRQIYYSMNVEVTDKGDVPEGYKVSRKEKRNFPLILESPSPNQTSLYFCASSLRGTGGEKLFFGSGTQLSVL.

The chain has TRBV14 and TRBJ1-1; D unclear. The ends were cut back, 5 bases at V and 6 bases at J, with 10 bases in the middle. The CDR3 consists of 12 residues. The V gene's germline CDR1 is SGHDN and CDR2 FVKESK. In nucleotides, the CDR3 is TGTGCCAGCAGCACGACTTGGTCTGAAGCTTTCTTT. The encoded protein is CASSTTWSEAFF.

The V and J genes are TRBV6-5 and TRBJ1-2; 8 nucleotides line up with TRBD1. Trimming cost V 5 bases and J 8 bases; bases outside gene matches: 7. Germline-derived CDR1 and CDR2 are MNHEY and SVGAGI. This CDR3 is built from 13 residues. CDR3 region: CASSPDRVDGYTF. CDR3 nucleotides: TGTGCCAGCAGTCCGGACAGGGTTGACGGCTACACCTTC.